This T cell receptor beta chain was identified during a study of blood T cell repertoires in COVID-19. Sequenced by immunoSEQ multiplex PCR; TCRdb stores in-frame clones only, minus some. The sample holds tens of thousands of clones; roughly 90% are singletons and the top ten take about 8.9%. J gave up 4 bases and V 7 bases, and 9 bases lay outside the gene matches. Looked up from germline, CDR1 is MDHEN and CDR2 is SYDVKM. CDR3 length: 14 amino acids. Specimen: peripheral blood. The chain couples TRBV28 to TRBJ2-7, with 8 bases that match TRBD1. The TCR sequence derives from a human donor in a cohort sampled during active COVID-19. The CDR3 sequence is CASTDRGLVYEQYF. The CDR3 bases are TGTGCCAGCACCGACAGGGGTTTAGTTTACGAGCAGTACTTC. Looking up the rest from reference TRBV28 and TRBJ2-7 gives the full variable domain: DVKVTQSSRYLVKRTGEKVFLECVQDMDHENMFWYRQDPGLGLRLIYFSYDVKMKEKGDIPEGYSVSREKKERFSLILESASTNQTSMYLCASTDRGLVYEQYFGPGTRLTVT.